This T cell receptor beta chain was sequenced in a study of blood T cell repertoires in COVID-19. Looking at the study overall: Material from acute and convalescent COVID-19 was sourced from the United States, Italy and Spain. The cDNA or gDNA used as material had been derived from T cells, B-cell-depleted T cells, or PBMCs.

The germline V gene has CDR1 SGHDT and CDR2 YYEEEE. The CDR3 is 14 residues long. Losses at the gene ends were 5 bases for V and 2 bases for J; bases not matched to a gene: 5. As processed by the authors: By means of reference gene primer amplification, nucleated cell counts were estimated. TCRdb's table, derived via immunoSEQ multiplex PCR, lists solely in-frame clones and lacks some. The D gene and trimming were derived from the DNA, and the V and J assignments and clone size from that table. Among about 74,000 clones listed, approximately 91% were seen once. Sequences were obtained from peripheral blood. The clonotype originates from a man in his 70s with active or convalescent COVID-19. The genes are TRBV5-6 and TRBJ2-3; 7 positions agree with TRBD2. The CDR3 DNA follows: TGTGCCAGCAGTTTGCGGGGGTTCACAGATACGCAGTATTTT. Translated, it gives CASSLRGFTDTQYF.